Below, 28 T cell receptor beta chains from the same sample are listed, as sequenced in a study of blood T cell repertoires in COVID-19. TCRdb's table, derived via immunoSEQ multiplex PCR, lists solely in-frame clones and lacks some. Of approximately 250,000 clones listed, 88% are singletons. The sequenced sample was PBMCs or T cells enriched from blood (not recorded which). These receptor sequences come from a woman aged 60-75 years in a cohort exposed to, infected with or recovered from COVID-19 (not recorded which).

The chain couples TRBV6-5 to TRBJ2-7, with TRBD1 identical over 12 bases. The CDR3 is 15 residues long. Trimming took 7 bases from V and 4 from J; bases not matched to a gene: 8. Looked up from germline, CDR1 is MNHEY and CDR2 is SVGAGI. The CDR3 region has the DNA TGTGCCAGCACCAGAGGGACAGGGGGCTTATACGAGCAGTACTTC. Its protein product is CASTRGTGGLYEQYF.

The V and J genes are TRBV9 and TRBJ2-2, with unresolved D. CDR1 and CDR2 (germline): SGDLS, YYNGEE. The CDR3 loop spans 15 amino acids. Between the trimmed V and J ends, which lost 4 bases and 4 bases, there was a span of 14 bases. DNA for the CDR3: TGTGCCAGCAGCCCTGGTGACTTTCCCACCGGGGAGCTGTTTTTT. This codes for CASSPGDFPTGELFF. The whole variable domain, filled in from reference TRBV9 and TRBJ2-2, reads DSGVTQTPKHLITATGQRVTLRCSPRSGDLSVYWYQQSLDQGLQFLIQYYNGEERAKGNILERFSAQQFPDLHSELNLSSLELGDSALYFCASSPGDFPTGELFFGEGSRLTVL.

The chain joins TRBV3-1 (or the pseudogene TRBV3-2) to TRBJ1-2; tentatively, D is TRBD1 (5 bases). CDR1 is LGHDT, CDR2 YNNKEL, per germline (reference sequence). The CDR3 is made up of 14 amino acids. Trimming shortened V by 4 bases and J by 2 bases, and 11 bases separated the two germline ends. The CDR3 protein is CASSPRTINYGYTF. The CDR3, as DNA: TGTGCCAGCAGCCCGAGGACAATCAACTATGGCTACACCTTC.

This sequence joins TRBV14 and TRBJ1-2; tentative D call: TRBD1 (5 bases). Germline V gene sequence: CDR1 SGHDN, CDR2 FVKESK. The CDR3 is made up of 13 amino acids. Trimming pared 4 bases from V and 9 bases from J, leaving 15 bases between. CDR3 bases: TGTGCCAGCAGCCCGGAGGGGCGATTCCGCTACACCTTC. It encodes CASSPEGRFRYTF. The complete variable domain, with remaining parts taken from reference TRBV14 and TRBJ1-2, reads EAGVTQFPSHSVIEKGQTVTLRCDPISGHDNLYWYRRVMGKEIKFLLHFVKESKQDESGMPNNRFLAERTGGTYSTLKVQPAELEDSGVYFCASSPEGRFRYTFGSGTRLTVV.

This clone was observed once. The chain employs TRBV12-5 and TRBJ2-1, with D possibly TRBD2 on 6 matching bases. Trimming pared 0 bases from V and 4 bases from J, leaving 13 bases between. CDR1 LGHNT and CDR2 FRNRAP come from the germline V gene. This CDR3 spans 16 amino acids. CDR3 in DNA: TGTGCTAGTGGTTTGGTACTAGCCCGGGGGTACAATGAGCAGTTCTTC. Translated, it gives CASGLVLARGYNEQFF.

A single count supports this clone. This chain joins TRBV28 and TRBJ2-3; D may be TRBD2 (5 bases). CDR3 length: 14 residues. Trimming left V 8 bases short and J 0 bases short, with 12 bases between. The germline gives CDR1 MDHEN, CDR2 SYDVKM. The CDR3: CASRRRSSTDTQYF. DNA of the CDR3: TGTGCCAGCCGGCGGAGGTCTAGCACAGATACGCAGTATTTT.

This chain connects TRBV7-2 to TRBJ1-1; a weak D match, TRBD1 (6 bases). This CDR3 is 13 amino acids long. Between the trimmed V and J ends, which lost 2 bases and 7 bases, there was a span of 11 bases. Germline V gene sequence: CDR1 SGHTA, CDR2 FQGNSA. The CDR3 DNA follows: TGTGCCAGCAGCTTAAGGCAGGGGCTTGAAGCTTTCTTT. Protein: CASSLRQGLEAFF.

This chain connects TRBV3-1 (or the pseudogene TRBV3-2) to TRBJ1-1; TRBD1 agrees at 8 bases. Per germline, CDR1 LGHDT and CDR2 YNNKEL (reference sequence). The V segment lost 4 bases and the J segment 8 bases; nucleotides outside the gene matches: 6. The CDR3 is 13 amino acids. The CDR3 region has the DNA TGTGCCAGCAGCCGCGGACAGGGAGGGGAAGCTTTCTTT. It codes for CASSRGQGGEAFF.

The chain combines TRBV25-1 with TRBJ1-2, with TRBD1 as a possible D gene (6 bases). In germline, CDR1 is MGHDK, CDR2 SYGVNS. This CDR3 is built from 13 residues. Trimming took 4 bases from V and 7 from J, leaving 13 bases between them. For the CDR3, the DNA is TGTGCCAGCAGTGTTGGGACAAGAAGTGGCTACACCTTC. Protein sequence: CASSVGTRSGYTF.

This chain uses TRBV4-1 with TRBJ2-7; TRBD2 matches at 8 bases. The CDR3 is 15 amino acids. Germline V gene data show CDR1 as MGHRA and CDR2 as YSYEKL. J was trimmed by 3 bases and V by 0 bases; bases with no gene match: 4. The CDR3: CASSQDSGTLYEQYF. The DNA for the CDR3 is TGCGCCAGCAGCCAAGATAGCGGGACTCTCTACGAGCAGTACTTC.

The V gene is TRBV18, the J gene TRBJ1-4; D not resolved. Germline V gene data show CDR1 as KGHSH and CDR2 as LQKENI. V was trimmed by 0 bases and J by 8 bases, leaving 7 bases between them. The CDR3 runs to 13 residues. CDR3 in DNA: TGTGCCAGCTCACCACCGAGTCAAGAAAAACTGTTTTTT. Translated, it gives CASSPPSQEKLFF. The full variable domain, with the rest looked up from reference TRBV18 and TRBJ1-4, is NAGVMQNPRHLVRRRGQEARLRCSPMKGHSHVYWYRQLPEEGLKFMVYLQKENIIDESGMPKERFSAEFPKEGPSILRIQQVVRGDSAAYFCASSPPSQEKLFFGSGTQLSVL.

This chain connects TRBV5-4 to TRBJ2-2, with TRBD1 identical over 7 bases. V dropped 4 bases and J dropped 1; count of bases not matched to a gene: 4. Germline values: CDR1 SGHNT, CDR2 YYREEE (reference sequence). This CDR3 comprises 15 residues. CDR3 coding DNA: TGTGCCAGCAGCCCGGGACAGAAGAACACCGGGGAGCTGTTTTTT. Protein: CASSPGQKNTGELFF. Based on the CDR3 plus reference TRBV5-4 and TRBJ2-2, the full variable domain is ETGVTQSPTHLIKTRGQQVTLRCSSQSGHNTVSWYQQALGQGPQFIFQYYREEENGRGNFPPRFSGLQFPNYSSELNVNALELDDSALYLCASSPGQKNTGELFFGEGSRLTVL.

The chain is built from TRBV7-9 and TRBJ1-3; 8 nucleotides line up with TRBD1. CDR3 length: 16 residues. Germline V gene lookup returns CDR1 SEHNR and CDR2 FQNEAQ (reference sequence). The J segment lost 0 bases and the V segment lost 3 bases, leaving 4 bases of the junction unmatched. CDR3 DNA sequence: TGTGCCAGCAGCTTTGGACAGGGAGTCTCTGGAAACACCATATATTTT. Its protein is CASSFGQGVSGNTIYF.

The count of this clone is one. V and J are TRBV7-2 and TRBJ2-1; unclear D gene. The CDR3 is 13 residues long. The germline CDR1 and CDR2 sequences are SGHTA and FQGNSA. Trimming stripped 1 base from V and 8 bases from J, with 9 bases between. The CDR3 spells CASSLETSDEQFF. In DNA, the CDR3 is TGTGCCAGCAGCTTAGAGACTTCCGATGAGCAGTTCTTC.

The chain recombines TRBV5-1 with TRBJ2-1; D gene ambiguous. The CDR3 is 13 amino acids. Trimming removed 0 bases at V and 8 bases at J, with 9 bases between. The germline CDR1 and CDR2 sequences are SGHRS and YFSETQ. In DNA form, the CDR3 reads TGCGCCAGCAGCTTGGCCGTTCAGTATGAGCAGTTCTTC. As protein: CASSLAVQYEQFF.

This chain links TRBV28 with TRBJ2-1; 9 nucleotides align to TRBD2. The CDR3 has 16 residues. V shed 3 bases, J shed 3 bases, and the junction held 6 bases outside the gene matches. Germline CDR1 and CDR2: MDHEN and SYDVKM. CDR3 region: CASSFRGLALYNEQFF. The CDR3 nucleotides are TGTGCCAGCAGTTTCAGAGGACTAGCGCTCTACAATGAGCAGTTCTTC.

CDR3 sequence: CASSPKQGNEQYF. CDR3 bases: TGTGCCAGCTCACCCAAACAGGGGAACGAGCAGTACTTC. This chain uses TRBV18 with TRBJ2-7; TRBD1 matches 7 bases. V lost 3 bases to trimming and J lost 5 bases; unmatched junction nucleotides: 4. The CDR3 has 13 residues. CDR1 and CDR2 from the germline V gene are KGHSH and LQKENI.

This chain links TRBV19 with TRBJ2-1; D remains unclear. Germline V CDR1 and CDR2: LNHDA, SQIVND (reference sequence). This CDR3 is 15 amino acids long. Trimming removed 4 bases from V and 0 bases from J, with 10 bases in between. The CDR3 sequence: CASSTTVSSYNEQFF. The CDR3 coding sequence is TGTGCCAGTAGTACAACAGTAAGCTCCTACAATGAGCAGTTCTTC.

This rearrangement joins TRBV5-1 to TRBJ1-2; no clear D gene. CDR3 size: 12 residues. Trimming pared 3 bases from V and 8 bases from J, leaving 11 bases between. Germline assignment: CDR1 SGHRS and CDR2 YFSETQ. The DNA for the CDR3 is TGCGCCAGCAGCTGGGGTGCGGGAGGCTACACCTTC. This sequence encodes CASSWGAGGYTF.

The chain is built from TRBV6-2 or TRBV6-3 and TRBJ1-4; tentative D call: TRBD1 (6 bases). The CDR3 length is 16 residues. Per germline, CDR1 MNHEY and CDR2 SVGEGT. Trimming left V 2 bases short and J 4 bases short, with 14 bases between. CDR3 coding DNA: TGTGCCAGCAGTTACGTCCGGACAGCGAGTAATGAAAAACTGTTTTTT. It is translated as CASSYVRTASNEKLFF.

The J gene is TRBJ2-1, the V gene TRBV7-9, with D tentatively TRBD2 (5 bases). The CDR3 spans 14 residues. The V end lost 1 base, the J end lost 7 bases, and 11 bases lay between the germline ends. Germline V gene data show CDR1 as SEHNR and CDR2 as FQNEAQ (reference sequence). The CDR3: CASSLEGVGNEQFF. For the CDR3, the DNA is TGTGCCAGCAGCTTAGAGGGAGTGGGGAATGAGCAGTTCTTC.

The rearrangement uses TRBV28 and TRBJ2-7; TRBD2 matches at 13 bases. The CDR3 loop spans 15 amino acids. Losses at the gene ends were 4 bases for V and 4 bases for J; bases not matched to a gene: 4. The germline V gene has CDR1 MDHEN and CDR2 SYDVKM. The CDR3 nucleotides read TGTGCCAGCAGTTCGGCACTAGCGGGAGGGTACGAGCAGTACTTC. Its protein is CASSSALAGGYEQYF.

This chain links TRBV7-9 with TRBJ2-2; possible D gene TRBD1, 6 bases. Trimming cost V 4 bases and J 1 base, with 13 bases left between them. The CDR3 covers 16 residues. Germline V lookup: CDR1 SEHNR, CDR2 FQNEAQ (reference sequence). The chain's CDR3 is CASSSSGTLNTGELFF. CDR3 DNA: TGTGCCAGCAGCTCATCCGGGACACTGAACACCGGGGAGCTGTTTTTT.

J is TRBJ2-1 and V is TRBV19, with D possibly TRBD1 on 6 matching bases. The CDR3 covers 14 residues. Trimming removed 5 bases from V and 2 bases from J, with 10 bases in between. Germline loops: CDR1 LNHDA, CDR2 SQIVND (reference sequence). CDR3 nucleotide sequence: TGTGCCAGTAGTCAAAGGGGGACCTACAATGAGCAGTTCTTC. This codes for CASSQRGTYNEQFF.

The chain is built from TRBV18 and TRBJ1-1, with TRBD1 as a possible D gene (5 bases). Trimming took off 8 bases at V and 1 base at J, with 17 bases between the two ends. CDR3 size: 15 residues. Germline V CDR1 and CDR2: KGHSH, LQKENI. The CDR3 coding sequence is TGTGCCAGCCACGCGGGGCGTGTAGGGAACACTGAAGCTTTCTTT. Translated: CASHAGRVGNTEAFF. Together with reference TRBV18 and TRBJ1-1, the CDR3 gives the full variable domain: NAGVMQNPRHLVRRRGQEARLRCSPMKGHSHVYWYRQLPEEGLKFMVYLQKENIIDESGMPKERFSAEFPKEGPSILRIQQVVRGDSAAYFCASHAGRVGNTEAFFGQGTRLTVV.

This clone was counted a single time. The gene calls are TRBV6-5 and TRBJ2-7; maybe TRBD1 (6 bases). Germline values: CDR1 MNHEY, CDR2 SVGAGI. The CDR3 is 14 amino acids. The V end lost 5 bases, the J end lost 2 bases, and 13 bases lay between the germline ends. The CDR3 reads CASSTTGSPYEQYF. The CDR3 bases are TGTGCCAGCAGTACCACAGGGTCTCCCTACGAGCAGTACTTC.

The V call is TRBV11-2, the J call TRBJ2-1; D is unclear. The ends were cut back, 6 bases at V and 2 bases at J, with 11 bases in the middle. The CDR3 contains 14 residues. The germline gives CDR1 SGHAT, CDR2 FQNNGV. CDR3 amino acids: CASRTGSPYNEQFF. CDR3 DNA: TGTGCCAGCAGAACCGGGTCACCCTACAATGAGCAGTTCTTC.

This rearrangement joins TRBV24-1 to TRBJ2-3; the match to TRBD1 covers 7 bases. The J segment lost 0 bases and the V segment lost 6 bases, leaving 5 bases of the junction unmatched. This CDR3 region has 15 residues. In germline, CDR1 is KGHDR, CDR2 SFDVKD. The CDR3 nucleotides read TGTGCCACCAGTTTGGGACAGACTAGCACAGATACGCAGTATTTT. It encodes CATSLGQTSTDTQYF.